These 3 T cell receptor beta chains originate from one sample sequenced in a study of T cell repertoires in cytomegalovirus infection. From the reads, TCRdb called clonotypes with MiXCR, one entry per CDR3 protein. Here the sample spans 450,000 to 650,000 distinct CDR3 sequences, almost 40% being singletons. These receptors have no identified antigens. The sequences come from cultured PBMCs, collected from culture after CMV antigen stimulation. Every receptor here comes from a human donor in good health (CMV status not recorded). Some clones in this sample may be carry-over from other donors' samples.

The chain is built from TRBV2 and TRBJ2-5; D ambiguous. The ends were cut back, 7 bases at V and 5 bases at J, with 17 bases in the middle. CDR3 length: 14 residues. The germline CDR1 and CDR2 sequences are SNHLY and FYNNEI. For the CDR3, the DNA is TGTGCCAGCACCGCAGAAGCGATAGTGGAGACCCAGTACTTC. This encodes CASTAEAIVETQYF.

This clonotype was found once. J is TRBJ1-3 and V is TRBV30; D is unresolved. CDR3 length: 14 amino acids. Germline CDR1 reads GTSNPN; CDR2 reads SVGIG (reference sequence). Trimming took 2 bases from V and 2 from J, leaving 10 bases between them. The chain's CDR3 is CAWSSSLTGNTIYF. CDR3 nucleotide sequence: TGTGCCTGGAGTTCCTCATTGACTGGAAACACCATATATTTT.

CDR3 DNA sequence: TGTGCCAGCAGCCCAGAGGGACTAGCGGGGAAGCTGTTCTTC. Protein product: CASSPEGLAGKLFF. The J gene is TRBJ2-1, the V gene TRBV7-2; 13 nucleotides agree with TRBD2. The CDR3 length is 14 residues. Trimming removed 5 bases from V and 15 bases from J; junction bases left unmatched: 10. Germline V gene data show CDR1 as SGHTA and CDR2 as FQGNSA.